A single sample is the source of the 25 T cell receptor beta chains below, sequenced in a study of cytomegalovirus exposure and HLA in healthy donors. It was with 60 Vbeta and 13 Jbeta primers that the PCR ran. Measured with immunoSEQ multiplex PCR; TCRdb has only the in-frame clones, and not every one. The sample yields more than 100,000 clones, less than 20% seen once. The sequencing sample was made of PBMCs. Source of these receptors: a woman between 18 and 29 years old in good health and CMV-seronegative.

This clone turned up a few times. A read error may produce the germline difference seen at one junction end. The J gene is TRBJ2-3, the V gene TRBV28; 9 nucleotides align to TRBD2. Germline CDR1 and CDR2: MDHEN and SYDVKM. CDR3 length equals 16 residues. CDR3 sequence: CASSLGSGSVTNTQYF. The CDR3 region has the DNA TGTGCCAGCAGTCTAGGTAGCGGGAGCGTCACAAATACGCAGTATTTT.

This sequence joins TRBV7-6 and TRBJ2-1; TRBD2 might be the D (6 bases). This CDR3 has 15 amino acids. Germline lookup yields CDR1 SGHVS and CDR2 FNYEAQ. V lost 2 bases and J 5 bases, leaving 13 bases between the germline ends. This chain's CDR3 is CASSLWLAPHNEQFF. The CDR3 nucleotides are TGTGCCAGCAGCTTATGGCTAGCGCCTCACAATGAGCAGTTCTTC.

This clone has a handful of counts. Other nucleotide sequences from this sample produce the same CDR3. The rearrangement joins TRBV6-1 to TRBJ2-7; TRBD1 might be the D (6 bases). In germline, CDR1 is MNHNS, CDR2 SASEGT. CDR3 length: 13 residues. V was cut by 4 bases and J by 1 base, with 8 bases left in between. This chain's CDR3 is CASSATGSYEQYF. In nucleotides, the CDR3 is TGTGCCAGCAGTGCGACAGGATCCTACGAGCAGTACTTC.

The chain uses TRBV25-1 and TRBJ1-2; 10 bases fit TRBD1. This CDR3 has 15 residues. Germline V CDR1 and CDR2: MGHDK, SYGVNS. The V segment lost 4 bases and the J segment 3 bases; nucleotides outside the gene matches: 5. The CDR3, as DNA: TGTGCCAGCAGTGGGTCCGGGACAGGGGACTATGGCTACACCTTC. Protein: CASSGSGTGDYGYTF.

V and J are TRBV5-1 and TRBJ2-3; 8 bases are a match to TRBD2. V lost 1 base and J lost 1; bases outside the gene matches: 11. The CDR3 consists of 18 residues. CDR1 SGHRS and CDR2 YFSETQ come from the germline V gene. The CDR3 DNA sequence: TGCGCCAGCAGCTTGCGGCTAGCGGGTGCCCTCGGCACAGATACGCAGTATTTT. Translated, it gives CASSLRLAGALGTDTQYF.

This clone was picked up a small number of times. The chain links TRBV19 to TRBJ2-3; 9 bases match TRBD2. Germline CDR1 reads LNHDA; CDR2 reads SQIVND (reference sequence). This CDR3 is built from 15 residues. V shed 3 bases, J shed 2 bases, and the junction held 3 bases outside the gene matches. The CDR3: CASSIASGATDTQYF. CDR3 nucleotide sequence: TGTGCCAGTAGTATTGCTAGCGGGGCCACAGATACGCAGTATTTT.

This clone was found a few times. The chain couples TRBV7-9 to TRBJ2-3; TRBD1 might be the D (7 bases). This CDR3 is 17 amino acids long. V lost 3 bases, J lost 4 bases, and 20 bases lay in between. Germline values: CDR1 SEHNR, CDR2 FQNEAQ (reference sequence). This chain's CDR3 is CASSLDRVLRGADTQYF. The CDR3 nucleotides read TGTGCCAGCAGCTTGGACCGGGTCCTCAGGGGGGCAGATACGCAGTATTTT.

The table lists this clone with many counts. The gene calls are TRBV2 and TRBJ2-1; 7 nucleotides agree with TRBD1. The CDR3 length is 15 residues. V gave up 7 bases and J gave up 3 bases; unmatched junction bases: 9. Germline loops: CDR1 SNHLY, CDR2 FYNNEI. CDR3 nucleotides: TGTGCCAGCACCCAAGGCAGGGGGAACTACAATGAGCAGTTCTTC. Its translation: CASTQGRGNYNEQFF. Complete variable domain (other parts from reference TRBV2 and TRBJ2-1): EPEVTQTPSHQVTQMGQEVILRCVPISNHLYFYWYRQILGQKVEFLVSFYNNEISEKSEIFDDQFSVERPDGSNFTLKIRSTKLEDSAMYFCASTQGRGNYNEQFFGPGTRLTVL.

This clone was seen a handful of times. The V call is TRBV6-5, the J call TRBJ2-7; perhaps TRBD2 as D (6 bases). The CDR3 loop spans 11 amino acids. Germline V gene lookup returns CDR1 MNHEY and CDR2 SVGAGI. Trimming took 4 bases from V and 5 from J, leaving 6 bases between them. The CDR3 here is CASSSGDEQYF. CDR3 DNA: TGTGCCAGCAGTTCGGGGGACGAGCAGTACTTC.

The rearrangement links TRBV2 to TRBJ1-2, with 10 bases that match TRBD1. This CDR3 contains 14 residues. Germline V gene lookup returns CDR1 SNHLY and CDR2 FYNNEI. Unmatched junction bases numbered 7, after V lost 8 bases and J lost 4 bases. CDR3 nucleotides: TGTGCCAGCCCAGGGACAGGGGTGGTCTATGGCTACACCTTC. The encoded protein is CASPGTGVVYGYTF.

This chain connects TRBV29-1 to TRBJ2-3, with 10 bases identical to TRBD1. The CDR3 is 15 amino acids. Per the germline V gene, CDR1 is SQVTM and CDR2 is ANQGSEA. Trimming took 4 bases from V and 4 from J; bases not matched to a gene: 8. The CDR3 bases are TGCAGCGTTGCTGGGGGGACAGGGGTCGCAGATACGCAGTATTTT. It codes for CSVAGGTGVADTQYF.

This clone was counted a few times. The rearrangement joins TRBV7-8 to TRBJ2-1, with D perhaps matching TRBD1 (5 bases). This CDR3 is built from 15 residues. The V end was cut by 5 bases, the J end by 4 bases, with 15 bases between. Germline V gene sequence: CDR1 SGHVS, CDR2 FQNEAQ. CDR3 DNA: TGTGCCAGCAGCCCCCTAAGGGGCACTTACAATGAGCAGTTCTTC. Its translation: CASSPLRGTYNEQFF.

This chain uses TRBV9 with TRBJ2-2; weak D call: TRBD1 (6 bases). The CDR3 extends over 12 amino acids. V was pared by 5 bases and J by 6 bases, with 8 bases between. Germline V gene sequence: CDR1 SGDLS, CDR2 YYNGEE. This chain's CDR3 is CASRKGAGELFF. The CDR3 region has the DNA TGTGCCAGCAGAAAGGGGGCCGGGGAGCTGTTTTTT.

The chain couples TRBV5-4 to TRBJ2-1; unclear D gene. CDR3 length equals 12 residues. CDR1 is SGHNT, CDR2 YYREEE, per germline (reference sequence). Trimming removed 0 bases from V and 5 bases from J, with 3 bases in between. CDR3 DNA sequence: TGTGCCAGCAGCTTGGGAGACAATGAGCAGTTCTTC. It encodes CASSLGDNEQFF.

The CDR3 sequence: CASSFRGEQYF. CDR3 bases: TGTGCCAGCAGTTTCCGGGGGGAGCAGTACTTC. The V gene is TRBV27, the J gene TRBJ2-7; a weak D match, TRBD2 (6 bases). This CDR3 is 11 amino acids long. Germline loops: CDR1 MNHEY, CDR2 SMNVEV (reference sequence). The germline V and J ends were trimmed by 3 bases and 7 bases, with 7 bases remaining between them.

The CDR3 loop is CASRSTGWKETQYF. The CDR3 DNA is TGCGCCAGCAGGTCGACAGGGTGGAAGGAGACCCAGTACTTC. The V call is TRBV10-1, the J call TRBJ2-5; 7 bases line up with TRBD1. Germline V lookup: CDR1 WNHNN, CDR2 SYGVQD (reference sequence). The CDR3 loop spans 14 amino acids. With 6 bases clipped from V and 5 bases from J, the junction kept 9 bases outside the gene matches.

This clone was seen more than once but under ten times. This CDR3 reads CASSPGGASEKLFF. The CDR3 DNA reads TGTGCCAGCAGCCCCGGCGGGGCTAGTGAAAAACTGTTTTTT. The chain is built from TRBV5-4 and TRBJ1-4; a weak D match, TRBD1 (5 bases). The V gene lost 4 bases and the J gene lost 7 bases, with 14 bases spanning the gap. Per germline, CDR1 SGHNT and CDR2 YYREEE (reference sequence). The CDR3 contains 14 residues.

The V and J genes are TRBV6-5 and TRBJ1-2; the D gene is possibly TRBD1 (6 bases). This CDR3 has 15 amino acids. Trimming stripped 5 bases from V and 2 bases from J, with 15 bases between. Germline V CDR1 and CDR2: MNHEY, SVGAGI. This CDR3 reads CASSPDGQTNYGYTF. DNA for the CDR3: TGTGCCAGCAGTCCAGACGGACAGACAAACTATGGCTACACCTTC.

The chain combines TRBV5-1 with TRBJ1-1; TRBD1 might be the D (5 bases). CDR3 length: 13 residues. Between the trimmed V and J ends, which lost 3 bases and 4 bases, there was a span of 10 bases. The germline gives CDR1 SGHRS, CDR2 YFSETQ. The CDR3 loop reads CASSSLGGTEAFF. In DNA form, the CDR3 reads TGCGCCAGCAGCTCCCTCGGGGGCACTGAAGCTTTCTTT.

The CDR3 DNA is TGTGCCAGCCCACCGGGGGAAGGAAGCACAGATACGCAGTATTTT. Residues: CASPPGEGSTDTQYF. The chain recombines TRBV28 with TRBJ2-3, with TRBD2 as a possible D gene (6 bases). Trimming shortened V by 8 bases and J by 0 bases, and 15 bases separated the two germline ends. CDR3 size: 15 residues. CDR1 MDHEN and CDR2 SYDVKM come from the germline V gene.

In this sample, this clone turned up a few times. The chain combines TRBV9 with TRBJ2-3, with D maybe TRBD2 (5 bases). The V gene's germline CDR1 is SGDLS and CDR2 YYNGEE. This CDR3 has 14 residues. V lost 0 bases and J 3 bases, leaving 8 bases between the germline ends. CDR3 sequence: CASSVAPGTDTQYF. Here the CDR3 DNA reads TGTGCCAGCAGCGTAGCTCCGGGAACAGATACGCAGTATTTT.

The sample holds many counts of this clone. The chain is built from TRBV9 and TRBJ1-3; D call uncertain. The germline V gene encodes CDR1 SGDLS and CDR2 YYNGEE. The CDR3 covers 15 residues. V lost 5 bases, J lost 4 bases, and 16 bases lay in between. The CDR3 nucleotides read TGTGCCAGCAGTGCGGACTCTTGGAGGGGAAACACCATATATTTT. Translated: CASSADSWRGNTIYF.

The chain uses TRBV4-1 and TRBJ1-4, with D possibly matching TRBD1 (6 bases). The length of the CDR3 is 16 residues. Per germline, CDR1 MGHRA and CDR2 YSYEKL. V dropped 0 bases and J dropped 7 bases, with 15 bases sitting between them. CDR3 DNA: TGCGCCAGCAGCCAAGATTTAGGCGAGGGGGTTGAAAAACTGTTTTTT. This codes for CASSQDLGEGVEKLFF.

V is TRBV28 and J is TRBJ1-3; no reliable D call. CDR3 size: 16 residues. Germline CDR1 is MDHEN and CDR2 is SYDVKM. V was clipped by 3 bases and J by 2 bases, with 14 bases between them. The DNA for the CDR3 is TGTGCCAGCAGTTTCCCAAGACCTGGGCCTGGAAACACCATATATTTT. It yields the protein CASSFPRPGPGNTIYF.

The CDR3 region is CASSFAGREREQYF. The CDR3 bases are TGTGCCAGCAGTTTTGCGGGACGGGAAAGGGAGCAGTACTTC. The chain joins TRBV27 to TRBJ2-7; weak D call: TRBD2 (6 bases). The CDR3 extends over 14 amino acids. CDR1 is MNHEY, CDR2 SMNVEV, per germline (reference sequence). V dropped 3 bases and J dropped 7 bases, with 16 bases sitting between them.